The 11 T cell receptor beta chains listed next were all sequenced from one sample in a study of T cells in narcolepsy. For these receptors, no antigen is known. Assay: immunoSEQ multiplex PCR; the TCRdb copy retains only in-frame clones and omits some. The table lists some 2,500 clones, 26% of them singletons, with roughly 4.4% in the top ten. Sequenced sample: cultured CD4+ T cells from cerebrospinal fluid. All receptors derive from a human donor with narcolepsy.

The gene calls are TRBV7-2 and TRBJ2-1; D gene uncertain. In germline, CDR1 is SGHTA, CDR2 FQGNSA. The CDR3 extends over 14 amino acids. Between the trimmed V and J ends, which lost 2 bases and 3 bases, there was a span of 8 bases. The chain's CDR3 is CASSLTPDYNEQFF. In DNA form, the CDR3 reads TGTGCCAGCAGCTTAACGCCGGACTACAATGAGCAGTTCTTC.

The rearrangement joins TRBV11-2 to TRBJ2-3; 9 bases map to TRBD2. CDR1 is SGHAT, CDR2 FQNNGV, per germline. V was pared by 0 bases and J by 3 bases, with 7 bases of the junction left unmatched. This CDR3 is built from 17 residues. CDR3 in amino acids: CASSLDQRGAGTDTQYF. The CDR3 nucleotides are TGTGCCAGCAGCTTAGATCAGCGGGGGGCCGGAACAGATACGCAGTATTTT. The full variable domain, its missing parts supplied by reference TRBV11-2 and TRBJ2-3, is EAGVAQSPRYKIIEKRQSVAFWCNPISGHATLYWYQQILGQGPKLLIQFQNNGVVDDSQLPKDRFSAERLKGVDSTLKIQPAKLEDSAVYLCASSLDQRGAGTDTQYFGPGTRLTVL.

By share, this clone ranks as medium-sized. The chain carries TRBV30 and TRBJ2-2; unclear D gene. CDR3 size: 14 residues. V lost 0 bases and J lost 6, with 11 bases in between. Germline V gene lookup returns CDR1 GTSNPN and CDR2 SVGIG (reference sequence). The CDR3, as DNA: TGTGCCTGGAGTGTGGGTAACGGGCCCGGGGAGCTGTTTTTT. Translation gives CAWSVGNGPGELFF. Filled out from reference TRBV30 and TRBJ2-2, the complete variable domain reads SQTIHQWPATLVQPVGSPLSLECTVEGTSNPNLYWYRQAAGRGLQLLFYSVGIGQISSEVPQNLSASRPQDRQFILSSKKLLLSDSGFYLCAWSVGNGPGELFFGEGSRLTVL.

Details on this clone: At the DNA level, this CDR3 is encoded by other sequences in the same sample as well. V is TRBV5-1 and J is TRBJ2-5; 8 bases agree with TRBD2. Trimming took 3 bases from V and 5 from J; bases not matched to a gene: 6. The CDR3 has 14 residues. Germline V CDR1 and CDR2: SGHRS, YFSETQ. CDR3 sequence: CASSSGGGQETQYF. CDR3 DNA: TGCGCCAGCAGCTCCGGGGGGGGCCAGGAGACCCAGTACTTC. Using reference TRBV5-1 and TRBJ2-5 for the parts outside the CDR3, the full variable domain is KAGVTQTPRYLIKTRGQQVTLSCSPISGHRSVSWYQQTPGQGLQFLFEYFSETQRNKGNFPGRFSGRQFSNSRSEMNVSTLELGDSALYLCASSSGGGQETQYFGPGTRLLVL.

This clone is medium-sized in the sample. The genes are TRBV4-1 and TRBJ1-6; TRBD1 matches 7 bases. V shed 0 bases, J shed 10 bases, and the junction held 6 bases outside the gene matches. CDR1 is MGHRA, CDR2 YSYEKL, per germline. The CDR3 length is 15 residues. The CDR3 is CASSQEPQGGSPLHF. For the CDR3, the DNA is TGCGCCAGCAGCCAAGAACCGCAGGGGGGCTCACCCCTCCACTTT.

By share, this clone counts as medium-sized. The rearrangement uses TRBV5-1 and TRBJ2-3; 9 bases are shared with TRBD2. V was pared by 1 base and J by 4 bases, with 10 bases of the junction left unmatched. CDR1 and CDR2 (germline): SGHRS, YFSETQ. CDR3 length: 17 residues. For the CDR3, the DNA is TGCGCCAGCAGCTTGTTGTACGCGGGGGGGCCGGCAGATACGCAGTATTTT. It translates to CASSLLYAGGPADTQYF.

This clone is labeled as large (0.1 to 1%). V gene TRBV5-6 combines with J gene TRBJ2-2, with 7 nucleotides matching TRBD1. The V and J ends lost 0 bases and 5 bases, in that order; junction bases with no gene match: 4. Germline loops: CDR1 SGHDT, CDR2 YYEEEE. The CDR3 contains 15 residues. CDR3 sequence (DNA): TGTGCCAGCAGCTTGGGGACAGGCACGACCGGGGAGCTGTTTTTT. It yields the protein CASSLGTGTTGELFF.

This sequence joins TRBV5-5 and TRBJ2-7; 8 bases are shared with TRBD2. J gave up 3 bases and V 2 bases, and 4 bases lay outside the gene matches. Germline CDR1 reads SGHKS; CDR2 reads YYEKEE (reference sequence). This CDR3 is built from 14 residues. The chain's CDR3 is CASSLERGLYEQYF. CDR3 sequence (DNA): TGTGCCAGCAGCTTAGAGCGGGGGCTCTACGAGCAGTACTTC.

This clone was seen a handful of times. The rearrangement links TRBV4-2 to TRBJ2-1; D gene ambiguous. Trimming pared 0 bases from V and 6 bases from J, leaving 6 bases between. This CDR3 spans 13 amino acids. CDR1 and CDR2 (germline): LGHNA, YNFKEQ. The CDR3: CASSQDMVNEQFF. CDR3 DNA sequence: TGTGCCAGCAGCCAAGATATGGTCAATGAGCAGTTCTTC.

Within the sample, this clone is large. The CDR3 protein is CASEPCYEQYF. DNA of the CDR3: TGTGCCAGCGAACCCTGCTACGAGCAGTACTTC. V is TRBV27 and J is TRBJ2-7; D gene unclear. The germline CDR1 and CDR2 sequences are MNHEY and SMNVEV (reference sequence). The V end was cut by 8 bases, the J end by 3 bases, with 8 bases between. The CDR3 is 11 amino acids.

The chain carries TRBV11-2 and TRBJ1-2, with TRBD1 matching over 10 bases. Looked up from germline, CDR1 is SGHAT and CDR2 is FQNNGV. V dropped 2 bases and J dropped 7; count of bases not matched to a gene: 4. The CDR3 spans 14 residues. The CDR3 protein is CASSLSGQGSGYTF. CDR3 DNA: TGTGCCAGCAGCTTATCGGGACAGGGGTCTGGCTACACCTTC.